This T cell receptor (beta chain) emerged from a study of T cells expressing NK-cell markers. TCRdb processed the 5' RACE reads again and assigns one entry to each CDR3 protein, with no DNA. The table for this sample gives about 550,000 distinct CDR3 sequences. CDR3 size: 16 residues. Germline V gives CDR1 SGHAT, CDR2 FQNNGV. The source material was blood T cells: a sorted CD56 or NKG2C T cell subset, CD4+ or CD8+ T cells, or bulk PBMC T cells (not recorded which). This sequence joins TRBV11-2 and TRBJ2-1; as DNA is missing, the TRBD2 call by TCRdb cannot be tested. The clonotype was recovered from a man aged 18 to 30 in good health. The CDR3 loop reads CASSPGGSTTRNEQFF.